The following is a T cell receptor beta chain sequence with its context. CDR3 length: 15 residues. Germline-derived CDR1 and CDR2 are SGHNT and YENEEA. J lost 0 bases, V lost 6 bases, and 5 bases had no gene match. Data came from immunoSEQ multiplex PCR; TCRdb stores just in-frame clones and leaves some out. The sample lists roughly 120,000 clones; around nine tenths were seen once. Time point meaning: peripheral blood 6 weeks after treatment start. This specimen comes from a study of PD-L1 blockade in urothelial cancer. The overall study: Study patients had been treated with 0 to 3 previous chemotherapy regimens. Median T cell yield per blood sample was about 150,000 cells.

The clonotype was recovered from a man aged 55 to 70 with urothelial cancer. V is TRBV11-3 and J is TRBJ2-1; 7 bases are a match to TRBD1. The source was PBMCs, collected around atezolizumab (anti-PD-L1) treatment. CDR3 loop: CASSEGASSYNEQFF. In DNA form, the CDR3 reads TGTGCCAGCAGTGAGGGGGCCAGCTCCTACAATGAGCAGTTCTTC. Full variable domain (missing parts from reference TRBV11-3 and TRBJ2-1): EAGVVQSPRYKIIEKKQPVAFWCNPISGHNTLYWYLQNLGQGPELLIRYENEEAVDDSQLPKDRFSAERLKGVDSTLKIQPAELGDSAVYLCASSEGASSYNEQFFGPGTRLTVL.